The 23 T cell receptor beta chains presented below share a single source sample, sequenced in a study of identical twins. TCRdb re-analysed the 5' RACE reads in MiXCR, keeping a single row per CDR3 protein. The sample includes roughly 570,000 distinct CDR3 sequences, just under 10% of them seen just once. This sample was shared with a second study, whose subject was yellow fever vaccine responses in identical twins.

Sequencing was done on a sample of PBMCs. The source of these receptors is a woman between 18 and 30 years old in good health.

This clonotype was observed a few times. DNA of the CDR3: TGTGCCAGCAGCAAGGGCAGCTACTCTGGAAACACCATATATTTT. Translated, it gives CASSKGSYSGNTIYF. The rearrangement uses TRBV7-2 and TRBJ1-3; D gene ambiguous. CDR3 length: 15 residues. V gave up 5 bases and J gave up 0 bases, with 11 bases separating them. Germline CDR1 SGHTA, CDR2 FQGNSA.

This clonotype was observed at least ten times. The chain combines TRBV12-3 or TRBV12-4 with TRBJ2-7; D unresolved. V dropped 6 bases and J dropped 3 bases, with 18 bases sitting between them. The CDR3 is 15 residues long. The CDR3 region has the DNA TGTGCCAGCAGGGACGCGGCAGCTATTAACTACGAGCAGTACTTC. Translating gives CASRDAAAINYEQYF.

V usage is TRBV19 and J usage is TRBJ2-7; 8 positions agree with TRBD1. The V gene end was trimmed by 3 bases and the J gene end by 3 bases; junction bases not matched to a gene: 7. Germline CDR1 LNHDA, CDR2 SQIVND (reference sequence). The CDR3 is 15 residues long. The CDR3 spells CASSITRGLIYEQYF. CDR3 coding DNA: TGTGCCAGTAGTATCACCAGGGGGCTTATCTACGAGCAGTACTTC.

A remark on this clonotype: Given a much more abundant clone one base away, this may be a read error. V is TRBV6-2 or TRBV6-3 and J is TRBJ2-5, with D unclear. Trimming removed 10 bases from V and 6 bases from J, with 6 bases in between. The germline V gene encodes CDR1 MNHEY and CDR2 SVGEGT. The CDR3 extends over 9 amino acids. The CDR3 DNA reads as TGTGCCATCGGGCAGACCCAGTACTTC. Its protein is CAIGQTQYF.

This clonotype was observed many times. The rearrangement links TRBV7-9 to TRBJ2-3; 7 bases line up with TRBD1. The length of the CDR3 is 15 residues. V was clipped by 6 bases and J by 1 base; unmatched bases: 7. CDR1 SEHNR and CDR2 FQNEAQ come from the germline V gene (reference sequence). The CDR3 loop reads CASSHQGVRTDTQYF. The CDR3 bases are TGTGCCAGCAGTCACCAGGGGGTTCGCACAGATACGCAGTATTTT. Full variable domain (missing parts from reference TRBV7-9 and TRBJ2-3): DTGVSQNPRHKITKRGQNVTFRCDPISEHNRLYWYRQTLGQGPEFLTYFQNEAQLEKSRLLSDRFSAERPKGSFSTLEIQRTEQGDSAMYLCASSHQGVRTDTQYFGPGTRLTVL.

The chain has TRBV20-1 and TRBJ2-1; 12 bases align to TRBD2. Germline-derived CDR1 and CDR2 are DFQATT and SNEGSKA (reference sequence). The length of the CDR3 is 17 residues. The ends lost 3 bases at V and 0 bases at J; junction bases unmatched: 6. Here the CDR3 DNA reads TGCAGTGCTAGGGGGACTAGCGGGTTGAGCTCCTACAATGAGCAGTTCTTC. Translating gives CSARGTSGLSSYNEQFF.

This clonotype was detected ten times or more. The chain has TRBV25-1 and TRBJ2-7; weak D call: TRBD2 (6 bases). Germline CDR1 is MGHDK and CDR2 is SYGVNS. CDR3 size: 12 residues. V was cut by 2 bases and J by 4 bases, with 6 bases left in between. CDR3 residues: CASSERGYEQYF. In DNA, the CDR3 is TGTGCCAGCAGTGAACGGGGGTACGAGCAGTACTTC.

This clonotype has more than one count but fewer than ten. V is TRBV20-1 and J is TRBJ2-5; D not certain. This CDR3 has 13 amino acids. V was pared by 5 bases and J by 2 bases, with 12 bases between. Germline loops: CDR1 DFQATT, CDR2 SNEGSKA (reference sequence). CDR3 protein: CSAGSDTQETQYF. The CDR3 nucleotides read TGCAGTGCTGGAAGCGATACACAAGAGACCCAGTACTTC.

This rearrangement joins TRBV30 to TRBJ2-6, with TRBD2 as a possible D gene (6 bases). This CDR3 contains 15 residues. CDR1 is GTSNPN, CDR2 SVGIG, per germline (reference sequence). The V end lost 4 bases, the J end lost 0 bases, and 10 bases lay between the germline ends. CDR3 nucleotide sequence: TGTGCCTGGACGGGGACTTTCTCTGGGGCCAACGTCCTGACTTTC. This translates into CAWTGTFSGANVLTF.

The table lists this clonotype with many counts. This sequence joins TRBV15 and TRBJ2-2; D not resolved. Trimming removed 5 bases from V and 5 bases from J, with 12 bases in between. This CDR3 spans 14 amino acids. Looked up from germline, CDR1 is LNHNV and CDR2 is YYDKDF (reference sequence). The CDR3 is CATSGPIETGELFF. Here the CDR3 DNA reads TGTGCCACCAGCGGACCGATTGAAACCGGGGAGCTGTTTTTT.

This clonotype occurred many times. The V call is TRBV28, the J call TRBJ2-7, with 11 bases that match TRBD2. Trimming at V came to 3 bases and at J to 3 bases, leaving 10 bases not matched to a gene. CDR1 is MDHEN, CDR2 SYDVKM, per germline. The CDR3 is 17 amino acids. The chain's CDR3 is CASSFLLLAGADYEQYF. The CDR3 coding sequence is TGTGCCAGCAGTTTTCTTTTACTAGCGGGGGCCGACTACGAGCAGTACTTC. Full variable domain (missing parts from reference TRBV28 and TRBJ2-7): DVKVTQSSRYLVKRTGEKVFLECVQDMDHENMFWYRQDPGLGLRLIYFSYDVKMKEKGDIPEGYSVSREKKERFSLILESASTNQTSMYLCASSFLLLAGADYEQYFGPGTRLTVT.

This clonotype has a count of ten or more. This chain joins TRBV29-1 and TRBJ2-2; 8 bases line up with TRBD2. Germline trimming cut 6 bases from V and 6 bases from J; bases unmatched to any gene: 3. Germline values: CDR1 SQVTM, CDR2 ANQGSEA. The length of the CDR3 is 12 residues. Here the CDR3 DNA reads TGCAGCGTGGCGACTAGCGCCGGGGAGCTGTTTTTT. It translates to CSVATSAGELFF.

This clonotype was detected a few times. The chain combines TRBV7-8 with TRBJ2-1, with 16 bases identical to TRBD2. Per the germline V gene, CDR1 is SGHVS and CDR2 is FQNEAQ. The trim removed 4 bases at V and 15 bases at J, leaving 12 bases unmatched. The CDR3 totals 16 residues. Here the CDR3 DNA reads TGTGCCAGCAGCTCGGCGGGACTAGCGGGGGGGCCGGGTCGGTTCTTC. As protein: CASSSAGLAGGPGRFF.

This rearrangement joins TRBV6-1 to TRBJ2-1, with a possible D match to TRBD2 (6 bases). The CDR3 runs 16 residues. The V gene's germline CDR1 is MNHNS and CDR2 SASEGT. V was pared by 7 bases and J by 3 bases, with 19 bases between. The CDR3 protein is CASTPREAGVYNEQFF. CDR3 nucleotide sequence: TGTGCCAGCACCCCTAGGGAGGCAGGAGTCTACAATGAGCAGTTCTTC.

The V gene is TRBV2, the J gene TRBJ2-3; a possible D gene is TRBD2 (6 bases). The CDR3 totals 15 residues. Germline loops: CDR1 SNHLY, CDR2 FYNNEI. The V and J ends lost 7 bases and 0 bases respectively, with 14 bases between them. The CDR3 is CASKGRLESTDTQYF. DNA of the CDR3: TGTGCCAGCAAAGGACGACTAGAGAGCACAGATACGCAGTATTTT. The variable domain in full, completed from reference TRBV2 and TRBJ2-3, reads EPEVTQTPSHQVTQMGQEVILRCVPISNHLYFYWYRQILGQKVEFLVSFYNNEISEKSEIFDDQFSVERPDGSNFTLKIRSTKLEDSAMYFCASKGRLESTDTQYFGPGTRLTVL.

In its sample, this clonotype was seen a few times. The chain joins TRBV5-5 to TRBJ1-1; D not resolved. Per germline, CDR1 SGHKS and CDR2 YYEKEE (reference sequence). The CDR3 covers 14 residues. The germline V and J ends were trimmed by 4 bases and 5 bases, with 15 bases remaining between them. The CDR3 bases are TGTGCCAGCAGCCCTACCGGGTCCAAAACTGAAGCTTTCTTT. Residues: CASSPTGSKTEAFF.

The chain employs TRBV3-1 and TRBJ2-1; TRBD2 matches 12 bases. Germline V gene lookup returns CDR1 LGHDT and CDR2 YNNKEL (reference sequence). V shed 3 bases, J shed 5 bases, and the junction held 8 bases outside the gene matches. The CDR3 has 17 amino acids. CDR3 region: CASSHPRLAGVHNEQFF. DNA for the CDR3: TGTGCCAGCAGCCATCCCCGACTAGCGGGAGTACACAATGAGCAGTTCTTC.

The CDR3 nucleotides are TGCAGTGCTAGAGTTAGCGGGAGGGCCAATGAGCAGTTCTTC. This gives the protein CSARVSGRANEQFF. The gene calls are TRBV20-1 and TRBJ2-1; 11 positions agree with TRBD2. J gave up 6 bases and V 1 base, and 2 bases lay outside the gene matches. The CDR3 contains 14 residues. CDR1 and CDR2 from the germline V gene are DFQATT and SNEGSKA (reference sequence).

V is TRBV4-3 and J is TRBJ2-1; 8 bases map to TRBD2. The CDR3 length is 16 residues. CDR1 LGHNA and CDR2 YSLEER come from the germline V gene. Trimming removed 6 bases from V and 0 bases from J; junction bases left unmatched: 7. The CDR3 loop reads CASRLGSGNSYNEQFF. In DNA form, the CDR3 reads TGCGCCAGCAGATTAGGTAGCGGGAACTCCTACAATGAGCAGTTCTTC.

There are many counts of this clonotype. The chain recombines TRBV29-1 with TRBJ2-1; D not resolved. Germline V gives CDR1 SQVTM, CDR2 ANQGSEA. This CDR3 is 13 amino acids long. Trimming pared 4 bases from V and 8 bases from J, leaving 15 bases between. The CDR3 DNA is TGCAGCGTTGTGGCATCAAAGGTGGATGAGCAGTTCTTC. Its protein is CSVVASKVDEQFF.

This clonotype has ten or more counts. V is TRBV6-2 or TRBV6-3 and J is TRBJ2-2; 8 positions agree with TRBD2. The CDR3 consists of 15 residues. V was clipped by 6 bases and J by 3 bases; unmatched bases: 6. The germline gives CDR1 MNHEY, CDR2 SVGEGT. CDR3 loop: CASRSGSLDTGELFF. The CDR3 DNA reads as TGTGCCAGCAGAAGCGGGAGTTTAGACACCGGGGAGCTGTTTTTT.

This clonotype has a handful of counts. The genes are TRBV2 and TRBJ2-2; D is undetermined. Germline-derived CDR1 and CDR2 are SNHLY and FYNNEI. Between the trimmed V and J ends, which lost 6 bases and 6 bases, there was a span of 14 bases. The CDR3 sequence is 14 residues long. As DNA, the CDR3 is TGTGCCAGCAGGGCCCAGGTCGCAGCCGGGGAGCTGTTTTTT. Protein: CASRAQVAAGELFF. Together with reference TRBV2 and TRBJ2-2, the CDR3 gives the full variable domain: EPEVTQTPSHQVTQMGQEVILRCVPISNHLYFYWYRQILGQKVEFLVSFYNNEISEKSEIFDDQFSVERPDGSNFTLKIRSTKLEDSAMYFCASRAQVAAGELFFGEGSRLTVL.

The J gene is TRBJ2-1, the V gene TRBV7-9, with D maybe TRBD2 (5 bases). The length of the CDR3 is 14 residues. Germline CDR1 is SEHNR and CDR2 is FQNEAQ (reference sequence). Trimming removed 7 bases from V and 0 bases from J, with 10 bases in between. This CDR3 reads CASKRTASYNEQFF. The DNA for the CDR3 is TGTGCCAGCAAGAGGACTGCCTCCTACAATGAGCAGTTCTTC.